This TCR beta chain emerged from a study of T cells in Graves' hyperthyroidism and ophthalmopathy. Amplification of TCR beta CDR3 regions used RNA as the template. The TCR CDR3 was amplified in a first-round RT-PCR using the HTBI primer set. TCRdb called the multiplex PCR reads again in MiXCR, with one record for every CDR3 protein. This sample has 500,000 to 650,000 distinct CDR3 sequences; 14% occur once, and the top ten carry around 13%. Looked up from germline, CDR1 is DFQATT and CDR2 is SNEGSKA (reference sequence). The CDR3 is 15 amino acids. V shed 3 bases and J shed 0 bases, with 14 bases lying between them. The table lists this clonotype with many counts.

The source is a woman in her 50s with Graves' ophthalmopathy. The sample taken for sequencing was blood. The V call is TRBV20-1, the J call TRBJ1-1, with D possibly being TRBD1 (5 bases). The CDR3 nucleotides are TGCAGTGCTAGTCTTTCGGGACGCATGAACACTGAAGCTTTCTTT. It yields the protein CSASLSGRMNTEAFF.